The source of this TCR beta chain is a study of cytomegalovirus exposure and HLA in healthy donors. General study results and limits: A previous analysis found most TCR beta V segments productive roughly 90% or roughly 30% of the time. The study flagged 150 to 200 TCR beta chains as cytomegalovirus-associated. Later, an analysis showed that TCR beta chains associated with HLA were more clonally expanded than others that were equally common.

Likely unrecorded immune exposures existed in these nominally healthy donors. Worth noting for this clone: As yet, its antigen is unknown.

CDR3 length equals 15 residues. Germline V lookup: CDR1 SGHDN, CDR2 FVKESK. The V and J ends lost 4 bases and 9 bases, in that order; junction bases with no gene match: 11. The PCR used 60 Vbeta and 13 Jbeta primers. The table came from immunoSEQ multiplex PCR; TCRdb's copy has only in-frame clones and leaves some out. The sample lists tens of thousands of clones; 65% to 90% were seen once. The TCR comes from a man in his 70s in good health and CMV-seropositive. The sequenced sample consisted of PBMCs. The rearrangement links TRBV14 to TRBJ2-1; 8 bases line up with TRBD2. The CDR3 bases are TGTGCCAGCAGCCTTTCGGGAGGGCCAGAAAGTGAGCAGTTCTTC. Its translation is CASSLSGGPESEQFF. Full variable domain (rest looked up from reference TRBV14 and TRBJ2-1): EAGVTQFPSHSVIEKGQTVTLRCDPISGHDNLYWYRRVMGKEIKFLLHFVKESKQDESGMPNNRFLAERTGGTYSTLKVQPAELEDSGVYFCASSLSGGPESEQFFGPGTRLTVL.